These 8 T cell receptor beta chains came from one sample sequenced in a study of blood T cell repertoires in COVID-19. The table came from immunoSEQ multiplex PCR; TCRdb's copy has only in-frame clones and leaves some out. The sample lists about 50,000 clones; 79% were seen once. The sequenced sample was peripheral blood. The receptors come from a man aged 70 or older with acute or convalescent COVID-19.

This clone was counted only a few times. The gene calls are TRBV11-3 and TRBJ2-7; D is possibly TRBD2 (6 bases). V lost 1 base to trimming and J lost 2 bases, with 6 bases between them. CDR3 length equals 13 residues. The germline gives CDR1 SGHNT, CDR2 YENEEA. Written as DNA, the CDR3 is TGTGCCAGCAGCTTAGGGGAGGCCTACGAGCAGTACTTC. Protein sequence: CASSLGEAYEQYF.

This chain uses TRBV3-1 (or the pseudogene TRBV3-2) with TRBJ2-2; D is unclear. Trimming took off 1 base at V and 4 bases at J, with 4 bases between the two ends. This CDR3 comprises 13 residues. Germline V gene lookup returns CDR1 LGHDT and CDR2 YNNKEL (reference sequence). The DNA for the CDR3 is TGTGCCAGCAGCCAAGTTCTCACCGGGGAGCTGTTTTTT. This sequence encodes CASSQVLTGELFF.

This clone was seen a handful of times. DNA of the CDR3: TGCGCCAGCAGCTTGGACCAGCGGGAAGTCACCGGGGAGCTGTTTTTT. It is translated as CASSLDQREVTGELFF. V gene TRBV5-1 combines with J gene TRBJ2-2, with 7 bases that match TRBD2. V was clipped by 0 bases and J by 4 bases; unmatched bases: 6. This CDR3 comprises 16 residues. CDR1 and CDR2 (germline): SGHRS, YFSETQ.

The rearrangement joins TRBV5-1 to TRBJ1-4; TRBD1 is a possible D gene (5 bases). CDR1 SGHRS and CDR2 YFSETQ come from the germline V gene. V shed 0 bases and J shed 3 bases, with 15 bases lying between them. This CDR3 is built from 17 residues. CDR3 region: CASSLAQGGLANEKLFF. CDR3 nucleotide sequence: TGCGCCAGCAGCTTGGCGCAGGGAGGGTTGGCTAATGAAAAACTGTTTTTT.

V gene TRBV6-1 combines with J gene TRBJ2-5, with 12 bases identical to TRBD1. The CDR3 is 16 residues long. Trimming removed 1 base from V and 4 bases from J; junction bases left unmatched: 4. Germline values: CDR1 MNHNS, CDR2 SASEGT. CDR3: CASSEGDRGRRETQYF. Here the CDR3 DNA reads TGTGCCAGCAGTGAAGGGGACAGGGGGCGAAGAGAGACCCAGTACTTC.

This chain links TRBV5-4 with TRBJ2-5; TRBD1 agrees at 9 bases. The length of the CDR3 is 14 residues. The germline V gene has CDR1 SGHNT and CDR2 YYREEE (reference sequence). With V trimmed by 4 bases and J by 5 bases, 6 bases remained unmatched. The CDR3 protein is CASSPIGQGETQYF. CDR3 in DNA: TGTGCCAGCAGCCCGATTGGACAGGGGGAGACCCAGTACTTC.

The chain recombines TRBV27 with TRBJ2-7; D perhaps matches TRBD2 (5 bases). The CDR3 loop spans 18 amino acids. Germline-derived CDR1 and CDR2 are MNHEY and SMNVEV (reference sequence). V lost 3 bases and J 3 bases, leaving 24 bases between the germline ends. The DNA of the CDR3 is TGTGCCAGCAGTTTCAATTTAGAAGCGGCGGGTCCCAGCTACGAGCAGTACTTC. Residues: CASSFNLEAAGPSYEQYF.

The chain has TRBV10-3 and TRBJ1-2; 10 positions agree with TRBD1. Trimming at V came to 10 bases and at J to 2 bases, leaving 7 bases not matched to a gene. Germline CDR1 ENHRY, CDR2 SYGVKD. This CDR3 is 14 amino acids long. The CDR3 reads CATSSGQGNYGYTF. For the CDR3, the DNA is TGTGCCACCTCTTCGGGACAGGGGAACTATGGCTACACCTTC.